This entry is about one T cell receptor beta chain. Its cognate antigen is unknown. Data came from immunoSEQ multiplex PCR; TCRdb stores just in-frame clones and leaves some out. This sample has about 13,000 clones, with about 88% found just once. The data were taken from a study of PD-1 blockade in classical Hodgkin lymphoma. Findings of the study overall: Some patients began nivolumab under 1 year after ASCT. These patients were excluded from later analyses.

In germline, CDR1 is MNHNS, CDR2 SASEGT. Trimming removed 5 bases at V and 0 bases at J, with 11 bases between. This CDR3 contains 15 residues. Every patient experienced relapse after autologous stem cell transplantation, and brentuximab vedotin exposure varied. The receptor's source is a human donor with classical Hodgkin lymphoma. The sample here was peripheral blood mononuclear cells (PBMCs), taken at baseline. The V and J genes are TRBV6-1 and TRBJ1-5; D not certain. CDR3 DNA: TGTGCCAGCAGTTCGGGCGTATATAGCAATCAGCCCCAGCATTTT. This translates into CASSSGVYSNQPQHF.